Below, one T cell receptor beta chain is given with its context. TCRdb passed the reads through MiXCR, listing each CDR3 protein once. The repertoire holds roughly 720,000 distinct CDR3 sequences, with less than 40% as singletons. This sample was included in a study of T cell repertoires in cytomegalovirus infection. Study as a whole: From public TCR beta signatures came an indication of both CMV infection and matching HLA type.

V was trimmed by 3 bases and J by 0 bases, leaving 18 bases between them. Germline-derived CDR1 and CDR2 are MDHEN and SYDVKM. The length of the CDR3 is 18 residues. This clonotype was sampled from a human donor in good health (CMV status not recorded). Some clones in this sample may be carry-over from other donors' samples. The gene calls are TRBV28 and TRBJ1-3; D ambiguous. Source material: PBMCs. CDR3 region: CASSFFPPGRRSGNTIYF. In nucleotides, the CDR3 is TGTGCCAGCAGTTTCTTCCCTCCCGGCAGACGCTCTGGAAACACCATATATTTT.